What follows describes a single TCR beta chain. TCRdb's copy holds only in-frame clones and misses some; the assay was immunoSEQ multiplex PCR. Among 100,000 or so clones listed, more than 85% were seen once. Germline V gene data show CDR1 as LNHDA and CDR2 as SQIVND (reference sequence). The CDR3 length is 14 residues. The V end lost 3 bases, the J end lost 7 bases, and 12 bases lay between the germline ends. The entry originates in a study of blood T cell repertoires in COVID-19. The receptor's source is a man in his 60s with acute or convalescent COVID-19. The sequenced sample was peripheral blood. J is TRBJ2-2 and V is TRBV19, with a tentative D call TRBD1 (6 bases). The CDR3 spells CASSITGSSGELFF. The CDR3, as DNA: TGTGCCAGTAGTATTACAGGGTCGAGCGGGGAGCTGTTTTTT.